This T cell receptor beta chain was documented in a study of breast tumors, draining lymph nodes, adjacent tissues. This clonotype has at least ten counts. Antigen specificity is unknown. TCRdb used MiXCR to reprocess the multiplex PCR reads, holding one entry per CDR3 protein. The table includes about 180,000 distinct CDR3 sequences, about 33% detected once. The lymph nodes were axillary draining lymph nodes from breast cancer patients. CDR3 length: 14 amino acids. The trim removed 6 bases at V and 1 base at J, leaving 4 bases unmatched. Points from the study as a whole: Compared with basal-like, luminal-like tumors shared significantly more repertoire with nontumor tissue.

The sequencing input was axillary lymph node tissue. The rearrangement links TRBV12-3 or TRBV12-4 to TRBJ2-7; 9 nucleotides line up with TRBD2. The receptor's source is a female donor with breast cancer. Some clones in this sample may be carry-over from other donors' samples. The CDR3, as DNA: TGTGCCAGCAGCCTAGCGGGAAGATCCTACGAGCAGTACTTC. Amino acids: CASSLAGRSYEQYF.